These 19 T cell receptor beta chains were sequenced from one sample in a study of beta chain features in type 1 diabetes. Study results and limitations: Shortening of TCRB CDR3s, moderate but significant, appeared in all four CD4+ subsets of Type 1 diabetes patients.

Their antigens remain unidentified. Reverse transcription of all isolated RNA meant that expressed TCRB transcripts were sequenced. Generated by immunoSEQ multiplex PCR, the TCRdb table keeps only in-frame clones and is missing some. In the table there are under 70,000 clones, about three fifths of which are singletons. The sample taken for sequencing was stem cell memory CD4+ T cells from blood. These receptors originate from a woman in her twenties or thirties with type 1 diabetes.

In this sample, this clone turned up once. V and J are TRBV28 and TRBJ2-5; D is possibly TRBD2 (6 bases). The CDR3 extends over 14 amino acids. Trimming shortened V by 8 bases and J by 1 base, and 14 bases separated the two germline ends. Germline lookup yields CDR1 MDHEN and CDR2 SYDVKM. The CDR3 DNA reads as TGTGCCAGCCAGGTCGGGGGACTCCAAGAGACCCAGTACTTC. This gives the protein CASQVGGLQETQYF.

This chain joins TRBV18 and TRBJ2-1; D is unclear. The CDR3 extends over 15 amino acids. V was clipped by 2 bases and J by 6 bases, with 14 bases between them. The germline gives CDR1 KGHSH, CDR2 LQKENI. DNA for the CDR3: TGTGCCAGCTCACCAACTTACCAAGAGAGCAATGAGCAGTTCTTC. Translated, it gives CASSPTYQESNEQFF.

This rearrangement joins TRBV30 to TRBJ1-2; D is possibly TRBD1 (5 bases). CDR1 is GTSNPN, CDR2 SVGIG, per germline (reference sequence). The V end lost 2 bases, the J end lost 7 bases, and 8 bases lay between the germline ends. CDR3 length: 11 amino acids. CDR3 sequence (DNA): TGTGCCTGGAGTCAGGGTGGTGGCTACACCTTC. The encoded protein is CAWSQGGGYTF.

V gene TRBV30 combines with J gene TRBJ1-2, with 7 bases identical to TRBD1. J was trimmed by 6 bases and V by 0 bases; bases with no gene match: 13. CDR1 is GTSNPN and CDR2 is SVGIG in the germline V gene (reference sequence). The CDR3 loop spans 16 amino acids. The CDR3 nucleotides are TGTGCCTGGAGTGTTTCAGGATTCGACAGGGAGGATGGCTACACCTTC. Protein sequence: CAWSVSGFDREDGYTF.

The chain couples TRBV6-6 to TRBJ2-5; 11 bases match TRBD1. The CDR3 extends over 14 amino acids. Germline CDR1 and CDR2: MNHNY and SVGAGI (reference sequence). With V trimmed by 3 bases and J by 4 bases, 1 base remained unmatched. CDR3 coding DNA: TGTGCCAGCAGTTATGGGACAGGGGGAGAGACCCAGTACTTC. Its translation: CASSYGTGGETQYF.

The rearrangement uses TRBV30 and TRBJ2-7, with D perhaps TRBD2 (5 bases). V lost 5 bases and J lost 0, with 11 bases in between. In germline, CDR1 is GTSNPN, CDR2 SVGIG (reference sequence). CDR3 size: 13 residues. CDR3 nucleotide sequence: TGTGCCTGGGAGGGATTCGGCTCCTACGAGCAGTACTTC. Amino acid sequence: CAWEGFGSYEQYF.

This clone appeared a few times. The chain employs TRBV6-5 and TRBJ2-1; D ambiguous. The CDR3 has 11 amino acids. The germline gives CDR1 MNHEY, CDR2 SVGAGI. Trimming took off 2 bases at V and 6 bases at J, with 2 bases between the two ends. CDR3 protein: CASSYRNEQFF. CDR3 bases: TGTGCCAGCAGTTACCGCAATGAGCAGTTCTTC.

The chain recombines TRBV18 with TRBJ1-1; the match to TRBD1 covers 7 bases. Germline assignment: CDR1 KGHSH and CDR2 LQKENI. CDR3 length: 16 residues. The V gene end was trimmed by 2 bases and the J gene end by 0 bases; junction bases not matched to a gene: 6. The CDR3 DNA reads TGTGCCAGCTCACCAAGACAGGGTAGCGTGAACACTGAAGCTTTCTTT. Translating gives CASSPRQGSVNTEAFF. The full variable domain, completed using reference TRBV18 and TRBJ1-1, is NAGVMQNPRHLVRRRGQEARLRCSPMKGHSHVYWYRQLPEEGLKFMVYLQKENIIDESGMPKERFSAEFPKEGPSILRIQQVVRGDSAAYFCASSPRQGSVNTEAFFGQGTRLTVV.

This clone showed up just a few times. The chain is built from TRBV4-1 and TRBJ1-5, with a tentative D call TRBD1 (5 bases). The CDR3 consists of 14 residues. Trimming took 1 base from V and 1 from J, leaving 5 bases between them. Germline CDR1 reads MGHRA; CDR2 reads YSYEKL. This CDR3 is CASSQGQSNQPQHF. The DNA of the CDR3 is TGCGCCAGCAGCCAAGGACAGAGCAATCAGCCCCAGCATTTT.

This clone was counted only a few times. V and J are TRBV29-1 and TRBJ1-4, with 10 bases lining up with TRBD1. The CDR3 runs to 14 residues. Germline CDR1 reads SQVTM; CDR2 reads ANQGSEA. With V trimmed by 7 bases and J by 6 bases, 8 bases remained unmatched. As DNA, the CDR3 is TGCAGCGCCCTGGGACAGGGGCATCATGAAAAACTGTTTTTT. Translating it yields CSALGQGHHEKLFF.

This chain joins TRBV18 and TRBJ2-7, with TRBD2 identical over 11 bases. Germline values: CDR1 KGHSH, CDR2 LQKENI. CDR3 size: 16 residues. Trimming took 2 bases from V and 2 from J; bases not matched to a gene: 5. CDR3 protein: CASSPELAGVTYEQYF. The CDR3 DNA is TGTGCCAGCTCACCAGAACTAGCGGGAGTAACCTACGAGCAGTACTTC. The full variable domain, in which reference TRBV18 and TRBJ2-7 provide the parts outside the CDR3, is NAGVMQNPRHLVRRRGQEARLRCSPMKGHSHVYWYRQLPEEGLKFMVYLQKENIIDESGMPKERFSAEFPKEGPSILRIQQVVRGDSAAYFCASSPELAGVTYEQYFGPGTRLTVT.

The V gene is TRBV18, the J gene TRBJ2-1, with D maybe TRBD1 (5 bases). The CDR3 spans 16 residues. With 3 bases removed from V and 5 bases from J, the gap between germline ends came to 17 bases. The germline CDR1 and CDR2 sequences are KGHSH and LQKENI. The CDR3 spells CASSPGAGNNNNEQFF. CDR3 bases: TGTGCCAGCTCACCGGGCGCAGGGAACAACAACAATGAGCAGTTCTTC. Combining the CDR3 with reference TRBV18 and TRBJ2-1 gives the whole variable domain NAGVMQNPRHLVRRRGQEARLRCSPMKGHSHVYWYRQLPEEGLKFMVYLQKENIIDESGMPKERFSAEFPKEGPSILRIQQVVRGDSAAYFCASSPGAGNNNNEQFFGPGTRLTVL.

In regard to this clone: The sample has other DNA sequences that encode this CDR3 too. The genes are TRBV2 and TRBJ2-1; D perhaps matches TRBD2 (6 bases). The CDR3 runs 13 residues. V was trimmed by 2 bases and J by 7 bases, leaving 9 bases between them. Germline V gene lookup returns CDR1 SNHLY and CDR2 FYNNEI. The CDR3 sequence: CASSESGGNEQFF. CDR3 DNA sequence: TGTGCCAGCAGTGAAAGCGGAGGGAATGAGCAGTTCTTC.

This chain links TRBV11-3 with TRBJ2-1; D possibly corresponds to TRBD2 (6 bases). The length of the CDR3 is 17 residues. Trimming took off 0 bases at V and 3 bases at J, with 15 bases between the two ends. Germline values: CDR1 SGHNT, CDR2 YENEEA. In nucleotides, the CDR3 is TGTGCCAGCAGCTTAGATCGTCAAACGGGACTCTACAATGAGCAGTTCTTC. Translating it yields CASSLDRQTGLYNEQFF.

The CDR3 bases are TGTGCCAGTACGAGAAGCGGGGCCTACAATGAGCAGTTCTTC. This encodes CASTRSGAYNEQFF. This chain connects TRBV19 to TRBJ2-1; the match to TRBD2 covers 7 bases. After removal of 7 bases from V and 2 bases from J, the junction contained 5 bases not matched to a gene. Germline CDR1 and CDR2: LNHDA and SQIVND (reference sequence). There are 14 residues in the CDR3.

The chain joins TRBV28 to TRBJ1-1; unclear D gene. This CDR3 is 13 amino acids long. V was pared by 1 base and J by 1 base, with 4 bases between. Per the germline V gene, CDR1 is MDHEN and CDR2 is SYDVKM. The CDR3 coding sequence is TGTGCCAGCAGTTTATCCGGGAACACTGAAGCTTTCTTT. Translated: CASSLSGNTEAFF.

The chain recombines TRBV5-1 with TRBJ2-7, with a possible D match to TRBD2 (6 bases). There are 16 residues in the CDR3. Germline values: CDR1 SGHRS, CDR2 YFSETQ. The V gene lost 4 bases and the J gene lost 0 bases, with 17 bases spanning the gap. CDR3 protein: CASSPPGLLSSYEQYF. The CDR3 nucleotides are TGCGCCAGCAGCCCGCCGGGACTCCTGAGCTCCTACGAGCAGTACTTC.

The chain recombines TRBV7-3 with TRBJ2-6; possibly TRBD1 for D (5 bases). V was pared by 3 bases and J by 3 bases, with 9 bases between. The CDR3 is made up of 15 amino acids. Germline CDR1 reads SGHTA; CDR2 reads FQGTGA. CDR3 region: CASSFQGFGANVLTF. The CDR3, as DNA: TGTGCCAGCAGCTTCCAGGGTTTTGGGGCCAACGTCCTGACTTTC.

The genes are TRBV18 and TRBJ2-7; D is ambiguous. CDR1 and CDR2 (germline): KGHSH, LQKENI. Trimming removed 6 bases from V and 2 bases from J, with 11 bases in between. The CDR3 sequence is 13 residues long. DNA for the CDR3: TGTGCCAGCTCGCGCGGCGTAACCTACGAGCAGTACTTC. As protein: CASSRGVTYEQYF.